Listed here are 20 T cell receptor beta chains from one sample, sequenced in a study of T cell responses to AZD1222 COVID-19 vaccine. Assay: immunoSEQ multiplex PCR; the TCRdb copy retains only in-frame clones and omits some. The data contain more than 120,000 clones, approximately 94% of them singletons. The sample in question was peripheral blood, obtained on day 0 of AZD1222 vaccination. The receptor source for this set is an adult in good health.

The chain links TRBV7-2 to TRBJ1-6; 7 nucleotides agree with TRBD1. Germline CDR1 reads SGHTA; CDR2 reads FQGNSA. This CDR3 has 14 residues. V lost 5 bases, J lost 6 bases, and 4 bases stayed unmatched. Written as DNA, the CDR3 is TGTGCCAGCAGCCAGGGGGACACTAATTCACCCCTCCACTTT. Amino acids: CASSQGDTNSPLHF.

The rearrangement uses TRBV7-9 and TRBJ2-1; 7 bases map to TRBD2. Trimming removed 5 bases from V and 10 bases from J; junction bases left unmatched: 20. This CDR3 contains 17 residues. Germline CDR1 and CDR2: SEHNR and FQNEAQ (reference sequence). The CDR3: CASSPHPRTSAGEEQFF. CDR3 in DNA: TGTGCCAGCAGCCCCCACCCCCGGACTAGTGCGGGGGAGGAGCAGTTCTTC.

The chain carries TRBV19 and TRBJ2-5; perhaps TRBD1 as D (8 bases). CDR1 is LNHDA and CDR2 is SQIVND in the germline V gene (reference sequence). The CDR3 consists of 14 residues. Trimming removed 4 bases at V and 5 bases at J, with 14 bases between. The CDR3 loop reads CASSTGQGGETQYF. The CDR3 coding sequence is TGTGCCAGTAGTACTGGACAGGGAGGGGAGACCCAGTACTTC.

V gene TRBV7-8 combines with J gene TRBJ2-7; D is unresolved. Trimming pared 2 bases from V and 2 bases from J, leaving 10 bases between. This CDR3 region has 14 residues. CDR1 is SGHVS and CDR2 is FQNEAQ in the germline V gene. Written as DNA, the CDR3 is TGTGCCAGCAGCTTATCACAGCAAACCTACGAGCAGTACTTC. Protein product: CASSLSQQTYEQYF.

CDR3: CASSITGAGQTYEQYF. The CDR3 DNA reads TGTGCCAGCAGTATCACGGGAGCGGGGCAAACCTACGAGCAGTACTTC. This chain joins TRBV7-2 and TRBJ2-7; TRBD2 agrees at 7 bases. The germline CDR1 and CDR2 sequences are SGHTA and FQGNSA. Germline trimming cut 6 bases from V and 2 bases from J; bases unmatched to any gene: 13. The CDR3 has 16 residues.

The chain links TRBV19 to TRBJ2-2; D is unresolved. Germline values: CDR1 LNHDA, CDR2 SQIVND (reference sequence). V lost 2 bases, J lost 0 bases, and 7 bases lay in between. This CDR3 comprises 15 residues. CDR3 sequence (DNA): TGTGCCAGTAGTATATTACCGCCGAACACCGGGGAGCTGTTTTTT. Protein: CASSILPPNTGELFF.

The rearrangement uses TRBV15 and TRBJ1-2; possible D gene TRBD1, 6 bases. This CDR3 is built from 15 residues. Trimming stripped 0 bases from V and 2 bases from J, with 10 bases between. Per germline, CDR1 LNHNV and CDR2 YYDKDF (reference sequence). The CDR3 nucleotides are TGTGCCACCAGCAGAGATCGAGACAGGAACTATGGCTACACCTTC. The encoded protein is CATSRDRDRNYGYTF.

This rearrangement joins TRBV7-2 to TRBJ1-5; possibly TRBD1 for D (5 bases). The CDR3 has 15 amino acids. V gave up 2 bases and J gave up 5 bases, with 13 bases separating them. Germline V gene lookup returns CDR1 SGHTA and CDR2 FQGNSA. The CDR3 is CASSLLAGIHQPQHF. The CDR3 DNA is TGTGCCAGCAGCTTATTGGCAGGGATCCATCAGCCCCAGCATTTT.

This clone turned up a few times. The chain recombines TRBV3-1 (or the pseudogene TRBV3-2) with TRBJ2-7; 7 positions agree with TRBD1. Germline trimming cut 5 bases from V and 0 bases from J; bases unmatched to any gene: 4. Germline V gives CDR1 LGHDT, CDR2 YNNKEL (reference sequence). CDR3 length: 14 amino acids. The CDR3 loop is CASSFRTGSYEQYF. Written as DNA, the CDR3 is TGTGCCAGCAGCTTCAGGACAGGCTCCTACGAGCAGTACTTC.

The chain carries TRBV3-1 (or the pseudogene TRBV3-2) and TRBJ1-5; perhaps TRBD1 as D (5 bases). Trimming pared 0 bases from V and 3 bases from J, leaving 9 bases between. The CDR3 extends over 15 amino acids. Germline V CDR1 and CDR2: LGHDT, YNNKEL (reference sequence). CDR3 residues: CASSQEGRDNQPQHF. In nucleotides, the CDR3 is TGTGCCAGCAGCCAAGAAGGCAGGGACAATCAGCCCCAGCATTTT.

This clone was recorded once. V and J are TRBV27 and TRBJ1-2; TRBD1 aligns across 9 bases. The V gene's germline CDR1 is MNHEY and CDR2 SMNVEV (reference sequence). The CDR3 covers 17 residues. J gave up 8 bases and V 3 bases, and 16 bases lay outside the gene matches. The CDR3 nucleotides read TGTGCCAGCAGTTTCCGCAGGACAGGGGAACTGGCGGGCGGCTACACCTTC. Translated: CASSFRRTGELAGGYTF.

The chain has TRBV3-1 (or the pseudogene TRBV3-2) and TRBJ1-2; D is possibly TRBD1 (6 bases). The CDR3 covers 14 residues. In germline, CDR1 is LGHDT, CDR2 YNNKEL (reference sequence). V lost 3 bases and J lost 6, with 14 bases in between. The CDR3 here is CASSQTGYFNGYTF. Written as DNA, the CDR3 is TGTGCCAGCAGCCAGACAGGTTATTTTAATGGCTACACCTTC.

This sequence joins TRBV6-2 or TRBV6-3 and TRBJ2-2; D is undetermined. From germline, CDR1 is MNHEY and CDR2 SVGEGT. This CDR3 has 16 amino acids. With 3 bases removed from V and 0 bases from J, the gap between germline ends came to 11 bases. CDR3: CASSYSLGANTGELFF. The CDR3 nucleotides are TGTGCCAGCAGTTATTCCCTGGGTGCGAACACCGGGGAGCTGTTTTTT.

Only one count was recorded for this clone. The genes are TRBV6-2 or TRBV6-3 and TRBJ1-2; D gene ambiguous. The CDR3 length is 14 residues. Germline V gene sequence: CDR1 MNHEY, CDR2 SVGEGT. V gave up 4 bases and J gave up 6 bases, with 15 bases separating them. The CDR3 coding sequence is TGTGCCAGCAGTTGGGCACCATCAACTAATGGCTACACCTTC. Its protein product is CASSWAPSTNGYTF.

The V call is TRBV29-1, the J call TRBJ2-7, with D possibly matching TRBD2 (6 bases). CDR3 length equals 15 residues. With 4 bases removed from V and 1 base from J, the gap between germline ends came to 17 bases. Per germline, CDR1 SQVTM and CDR2 ANQGSEA. Here the CDR3 DNA reads TGCAGCGTTGCTTCAGGAGGGGCAGGTTCCTACGAGCAGTACTTC. It codes for CSVASGGAGSYEQYF.

The chain joins TRBV11-3 to TRBJ2-3; 13 nucleotides agree with TRBD2. The CDR3 is 16 residues long. CDR1 SGHNT and CDR2 YENEEA come from the germline V gene. Trimming took 5 bases from V and 2 from J; bases not matched to a gene: 4. CDR3 bases: TGTGCCAGCAGCCCAGGGACTAGCGGGATCACAGATACGCAGTATTTT. Encoded protein: CASSPGTSGITDTQYF.

The chain couples TRBV25-1 to TRBJ1-2; D is unresolved. V dropped 6 bases and J dropped 3 bases, with 14 bases sitting between them. There are 14 residues in the CDR3. Germline V lookup: CDR1 MGHDK, CDR2 SYGVNS. This CDR3 is CASRDLGEDYGYTF. CDR3 nucleotides: TGTGCCAGCAGAGATCTTGGGGAGGACTATGGCTACACCTTC.

The V gene is TRBV29-1, the J gene TRBJ1-2; D ambiguous. The CDR3 covers 14 residues. Germline CDR1 is SQVTM and CDR2 is ANQGSEA. The ends were cut back, 0 bases at V and 8 bases at J, with 16 bases in the middle. The CDR3 nucleotides are TGCAGCGTTGAAGATCGGAGGTCCCGAGGGGGCTACACCTTC. It specifies CSVEDRRSRGGYTF.

This rearrangement joins TRBV7-2 to TRBJ2-5, with 12 bases that match TRBD2. V lost 5 bases to trimming and J lost 3 bases; unmatched junction nucleotides: 4. Germline-derived CDR1 and CDR2 are SGHTA and FQGNSA. The CDR3 runs to 15 residues. The CDR3 bases are TGTGCCAGCAGCCCATGGACTAGCGGGAAAGAGACCCAGTACTTC. Residues: CASSPWTSGKETQYF.

Here the CDR3 reads CASSGSGQREKLFF. The CDR3 DNA follows: TGTGCCAGCAGTGGCTCAGGGCAGCGTGAAAAACTGTTTTTT. This chain uses TRBV28 with TRBJ1-4, with TRBD1 as a possible D gene (5 bases). CDR1 MDHEN and CDR2 SYDVKM come from the germline V gene. V gave up 5 bases and J gave up 7 bases, with 14 bases separating them. The CDR3 has 14 residues.